This TCR beta chain was captured by sequencing in a study of regulatory T cells in long-lasting Graves disease. Study results and limitations: Accuracy might have suffered from few samples. Sharing of public clonotypes was greater in persistent patients (about 2,500) than in new patients (roughly 970).

The time point: persistent/refractory GD, antithyroid drugs over 5 years with positive TRAb. The authors made the TCR library using RNA they extracted from PBMCs. V was trimmed by 0 bases and J by 4 bases, leaving 7 bases between them. This CDR3 has 14 amino acids. Per germline, CDR1 PRHDT and CDR2 FYEKMQ (reference sequence). There are many counts of this clonotype. Its antigen is not identified. Arm-PCR of CDR3 regions with iRepertoire HTBI primers generated TCR beta libraries. Under the authors' procedure: In the combined samples, 62 TRBV and 14 TRBJ segments were identified. TCRdb re-derived calls from the multiplex PCR reads in MiXCR, one entry per CDR3 protein. TCRdb, rather than the study authors, made the V and J calls. This table holds some 440,000 distinct CDR3 sequences, about a fifth found once.

The J gene is TRBJ1-5, the V gene TRBV13, with no clear D. The sequenced sample was peripheral blood mononuclear cells (PBMCs), obtained when the disease was refractory, from a patient treated with antithyroid drugs. The TCR originated in a female donor with Graves disease. The CDR3 nucleotides are TGTGCCAGCAGCTTAGGCCCACGTAATCAGCCCCAGCATTTT. Translated: CASSLGPRNQPQHF.